One T cell receptor beta chain is described in this entry. J was trimmed by 0 bases and V by 1 base; bases with no gene match: 13. The CDR3 sequence is 19 residues long. The time point: persistent/refractory GD, antithyroid drugs over 5 years with positive TRAb. Isolated PBMC RNA provided the starting material for the TCR library. The data belong to a study of regulatory T cells in long-lasting Graves disease. Building of the TCR beta libraries involved iRepertoire HTBI primers and Arm-PCR of CDR3 regions. From the multiplex PCR reads, TCRdb called clonotypes with MiXCR, one entry per CDR3 protein. The profile shows about 450,000 distinct CDR3 sequences, about 25% of them singletons.

The sequence was obtained from a female donor with Graves disease. The sequences come from peripheral blood mononuclear cells (PBMCs), collected when the disease was refractory, from a patient treated with antithyroid drugs. The chain links TRBV12-3 or TRBV12-4 to TRBJ2-5; 8 bases fit TRBD2. For the CDR3, the DNA is TGTGCCAGCAGTTTAGGGCGGGGACTAGTAATGGGAGACCAAGAGACCCAGTACTTC. Amino acid sequence: CASSLGRGLVMGDQETQYF.